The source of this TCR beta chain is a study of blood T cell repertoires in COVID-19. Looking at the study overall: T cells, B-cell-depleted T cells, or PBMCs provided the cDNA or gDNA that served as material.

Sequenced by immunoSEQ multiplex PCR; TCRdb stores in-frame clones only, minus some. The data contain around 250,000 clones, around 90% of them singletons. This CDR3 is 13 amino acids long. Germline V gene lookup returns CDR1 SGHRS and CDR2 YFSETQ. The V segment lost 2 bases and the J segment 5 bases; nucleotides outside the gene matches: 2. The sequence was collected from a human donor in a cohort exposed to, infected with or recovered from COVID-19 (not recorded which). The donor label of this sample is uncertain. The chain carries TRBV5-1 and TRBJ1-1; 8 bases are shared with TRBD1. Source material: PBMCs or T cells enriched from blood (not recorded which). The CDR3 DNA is TGCGCCAGCAGCTTCACAGGGGGAACTGAAGCTTTCTTT. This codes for CASSFTGGTEAFF.